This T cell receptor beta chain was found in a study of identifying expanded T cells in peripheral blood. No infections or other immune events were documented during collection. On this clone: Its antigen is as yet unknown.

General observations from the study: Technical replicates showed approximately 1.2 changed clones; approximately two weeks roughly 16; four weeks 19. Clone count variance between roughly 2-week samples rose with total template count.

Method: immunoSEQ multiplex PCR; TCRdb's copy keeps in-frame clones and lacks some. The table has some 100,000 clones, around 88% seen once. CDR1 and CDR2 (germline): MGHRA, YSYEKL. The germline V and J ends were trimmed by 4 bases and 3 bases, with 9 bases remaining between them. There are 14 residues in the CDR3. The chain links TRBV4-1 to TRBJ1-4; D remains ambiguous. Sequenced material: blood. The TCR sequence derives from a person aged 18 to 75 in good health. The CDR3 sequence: CASSRLTSNEKLFF. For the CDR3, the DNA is TGCGCCAGCAGCCGTCTGACCTCTAATGAAAAACTGTTTTTT.